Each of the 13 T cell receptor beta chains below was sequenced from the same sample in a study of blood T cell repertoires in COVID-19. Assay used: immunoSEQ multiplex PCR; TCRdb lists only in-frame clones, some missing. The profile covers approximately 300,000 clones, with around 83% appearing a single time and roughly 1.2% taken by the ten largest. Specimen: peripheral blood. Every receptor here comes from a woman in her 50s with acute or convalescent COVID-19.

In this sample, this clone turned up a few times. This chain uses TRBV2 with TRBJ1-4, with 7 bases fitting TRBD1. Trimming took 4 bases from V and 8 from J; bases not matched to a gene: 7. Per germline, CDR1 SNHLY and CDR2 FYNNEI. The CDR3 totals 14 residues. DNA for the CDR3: TGTGCCAGCAGTGCCGAGACAGGGTACGAAAAACTGTTTTTT. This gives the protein CASSAETGYEKLFF. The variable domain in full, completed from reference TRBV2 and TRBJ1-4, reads EPEVTQTPSHQVTQMGQEVILRCVPISNHLYFYWYRQILGQKVEFLVSFYNNEISEKSEIFDDQFSVERPDGSNFTLKIRSTKLEDSAMYFCASSAETGYEKLFFGSGTQLSVL.

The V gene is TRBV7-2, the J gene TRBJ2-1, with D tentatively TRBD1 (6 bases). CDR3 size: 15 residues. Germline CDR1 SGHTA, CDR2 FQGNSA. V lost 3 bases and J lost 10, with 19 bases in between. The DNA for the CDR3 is TGTGCCAGCAGCTTTATCACAGGGAGCGGCGGGGAGCAGTTCTTC. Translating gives CASSFITGSGGEQFF.

CDR3 sequence: CASSLGRDRFNEKLFF. For the CDR3, the DNA is TGTGCCAGCAGCTTAGGGCGGGACCGGTTTAATGAAAAACTGTTTTTT. The J gene is TRBJ1-4, the V gene TRBV7-9, with D possibly matching TRBD1 (5 bases). Germline V gives CDR1 SEHNR, CDR2 FQNEAQ (reference sequence). With 1 base removed from V and 4 bases from J, the gap between germline ends came to 13 bases. There are 16 residues in the CDR3.

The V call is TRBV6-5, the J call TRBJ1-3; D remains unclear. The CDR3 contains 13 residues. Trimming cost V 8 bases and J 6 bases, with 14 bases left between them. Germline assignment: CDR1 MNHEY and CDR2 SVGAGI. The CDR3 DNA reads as TGTGCCAGCGTGAACCGCGGAGAAAACACCATATATTTT. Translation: CASVNRGENTIYF.

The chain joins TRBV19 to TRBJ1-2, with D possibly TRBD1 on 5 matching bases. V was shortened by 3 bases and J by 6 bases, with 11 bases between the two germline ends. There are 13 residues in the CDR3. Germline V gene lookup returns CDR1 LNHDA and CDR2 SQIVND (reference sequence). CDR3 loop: CASSMWGGDGYTF. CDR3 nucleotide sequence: TGTGCCAGTAGTATGTGGGGGGGAGATGGCTACACCTTC.

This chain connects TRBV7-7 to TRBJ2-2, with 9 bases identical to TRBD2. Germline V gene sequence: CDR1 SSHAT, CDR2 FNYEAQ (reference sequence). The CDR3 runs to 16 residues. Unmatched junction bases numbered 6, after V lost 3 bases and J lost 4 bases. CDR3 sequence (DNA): TGTGCCAGCAGCTTCGGTTTAGCGGGGGTCACCGGGGAGCTGTTTTTT. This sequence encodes CASSFGLAGVTGELFF.

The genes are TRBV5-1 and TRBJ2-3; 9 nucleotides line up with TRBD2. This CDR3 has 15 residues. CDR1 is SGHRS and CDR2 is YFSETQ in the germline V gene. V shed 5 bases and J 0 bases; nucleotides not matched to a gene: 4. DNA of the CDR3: TGCGCCAGCAGTATTAGCGGGAGTAGCACAGATACGCAGTATTTT. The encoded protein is CASSISGSSTDTQYF.

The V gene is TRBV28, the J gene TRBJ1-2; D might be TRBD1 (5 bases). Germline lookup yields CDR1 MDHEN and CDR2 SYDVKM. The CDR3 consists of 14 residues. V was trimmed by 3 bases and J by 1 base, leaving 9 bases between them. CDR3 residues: CASSFRANNYGYTF. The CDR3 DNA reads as TGTGCCAGCAGTTTCAGGGCCAATAACTATGGCTACACCTTC.

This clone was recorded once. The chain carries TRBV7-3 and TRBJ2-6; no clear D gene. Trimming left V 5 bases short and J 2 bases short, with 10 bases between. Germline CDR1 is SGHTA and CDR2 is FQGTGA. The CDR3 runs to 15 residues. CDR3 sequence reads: CASSLMPTGANVLTF. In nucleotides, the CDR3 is TGTGCCAGCAGCCTCATGCCTACTGGGGCCAACGTCCTGACTTTC.

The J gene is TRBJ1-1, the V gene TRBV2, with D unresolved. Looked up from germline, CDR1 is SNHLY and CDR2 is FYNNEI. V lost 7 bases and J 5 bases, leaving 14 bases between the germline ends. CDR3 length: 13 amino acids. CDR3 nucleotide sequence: TGTGCCAGCACTGTCACGGGAGAAACTGAAGCTTTCTTT. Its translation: CASTVTGETEAFF.

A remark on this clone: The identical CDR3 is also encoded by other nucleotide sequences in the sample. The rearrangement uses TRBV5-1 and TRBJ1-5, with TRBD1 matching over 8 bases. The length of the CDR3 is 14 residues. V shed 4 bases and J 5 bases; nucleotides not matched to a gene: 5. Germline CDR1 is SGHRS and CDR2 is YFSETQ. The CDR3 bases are TGCGCCAGCAGCCTTACAGGGGGGGATCAGCCCCAGCATTTT. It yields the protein CASSLTGGDQPQHF.

The CDR3 region is CASSIASLAGASTGELFF. DNA of the CDR3: TGTGCCAGTAGTATAGCGAGTCTAGCGGGGGCGAGTACCGGGGAGCTGTTTTTT. The chain combines TRBV19 with TRBJ2-2; 10 nucleotides match TRBD2. Germline V gene data show CDR1 as LNHDA and CDR2 as SQIVND (reference sequence). V was clipped by 1 base and J by 5 bases; unmatched bases: 10. The length of the CDR3 is 18 residues.

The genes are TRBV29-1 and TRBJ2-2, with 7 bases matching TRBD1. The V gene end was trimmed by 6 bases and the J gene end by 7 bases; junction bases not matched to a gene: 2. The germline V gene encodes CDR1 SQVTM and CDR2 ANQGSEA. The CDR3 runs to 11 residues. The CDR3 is CSVQGDGELFF. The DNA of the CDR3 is TGCAGCGTCCAGGGGGACGGGGAGCTGTTTTTT.